Each of the 27 T cell receptor beta chains below was sequenced from the same sample in a study of cytomegalovirus exposure and HLA in healthy donors. Sequencing used immunoSEQ multiplex PCR; TCRdb keeps in-frame clones, though not all of them. Here the sample spans 110,000 or so clones, around nine tenths being singletons. The source material was PBMCs. The receptors derive from a young man in good health and CMV-seropositive.

The chain combines TRBV6-1 with TRBJ2-1, with 7 bases identical to TRBD1. Looked up from germline, CDR1 is MNHNS and CDR2 is SASEGT. Losses at the gene ends were 3 bases for V and 3 bases for J; bases not matched to a gene: 2. CDR3 length: 14 amino acids. The CDR3 sequence is CASSEGDSYNEQFF. DNA for the CDR3: TGTGCCAGCAGTGAGGGGGACAGCTACAATGAGCAGTTCTTC.

The V gene is TRBV19, the J gene TRBJ2-2, with TRBD1 matching 7 bases. The CDR3 is made up of 13 amino acids. From germline, CDR1 is LNHDA and CDR2 SQIVND (reference sequence). Trimming removed 10 bases from V and 1 base from J; junction bases left unmatched: 3. In nucleotides, the CDR3 is TGTGCCACACGGACAGGGAACACCGGGGAGCTGTTTTTT. Protein: CATRTGNTGELFF.

CDR3 loop: CASSISGTGNYGYTF. CDR3 DNA sequence: TGTGCCAGTAGTATAAGCGGTACAGGGAACTATGGCTACACCTTC. This chain links TRBV19 with TRBJ1-2, with D maybe TRBD1 (6 bases). The germline V and J ends were trimmed by 2 bases and 2 bases, with 12 bases remaining between them. CDR1 is LNHDA, CDR2 SQIVND, per germline (reference sequence). CDR3 length equals 15 residues.

This clone was seen more than once but under ten times. This sequence joins TRBV7-9 and TRBJ2-7; TRBD1 is a possible D gene (5 bases). V lost 6 bases, J lost 3 bases, and 9 bases lay in between. Germline assignment: CDR1 SEHNR and CDR2 FQNEAQ (reference sequence). This CDR3 comprises 12 residues. CDR3: CASSTGYYEQYF. The CDR3 DNA follows: TGTGCCAGCAGTACAGGATACTACGAGCAGTACTTC.

This chain connects TRBV6-6 to TRBJ1-1; D not resolved. The CDR3 extends over 12 amino acids. Germline assignment: CDR1 MNHNY and CDR2 SVGAGI (reference sequence). Trimming pared 0 bases from V and 11 bases from J, leaving 10 bases between. CDR3 protein: CASSYSEGLAFF. CDR3 DNA sequence: TGTGCCAGCAGTTACTCGGAGGGTTTGGCTTTCTTT.

For the CDR3, the DNA is TGTGCCAGCAGTTACGGGACAGGGAACTACGAGCAGTACTTC. Encoded protein: CASSYGTGNYEQYF. The J gene is TRBJ2-7, the V gene TRBV6-5; 9 bases fit TRBD1. Germline V gene data show CDR1 as MNHEY and CDR2 as SVGAGI. This CDR3 is 14 amino acids long. Trimming took 2 bases from V and 3 from J; bases not matched to a gene: 2.

The J gene is TRBJ1-1, the V gene TRBV29-1, with D perhaps matching TRBD1 (5 bases). The V gene lost 4 bases and the J gene lost 0 bases, with 15 bases spanning the gap. Germline CDR1 SQVTM, CDR2 ANQGSEA. This CDR3 spans 15 amino acids. DNA of the CDR3: TGCAGCGTTGGTGGTCCAGGACAAATGAACACTGAAGCTTTCTTT. Translated: CSVGGPGQMNTEAFF.

The genes are TRBV11-3 and TRBJ2-7, with 7 nucleotides matching TRBD1. Germline-derived CDR1 and CDR2 are SGHNT and YENEEA. The CDR3 is made up of 14 amino acids. J lost 0 bases, V lost 5 bases, and 4 bases had no gene match. Here the CDR3 DNA reads TGTGCCAGCAGCCGGGACAGCAGCTCCTACGAGCAGTACTTC. This gives the protein CASSRDSSSYEQYF.

The genes are TRBV12-5 and TRBJ2-2; possible D gene TRBD1, 5 bases. Germline V lookup: CDR1 LGHNT, CDR2 FRNRAP. V was clipped by 5 bases and J by 8 bases, with 21 bases between them. The CDR3 spans 16 residues. The CDR3 bases are TGTGCTAGTGGTCCGCCCGGGCAGGGCCGACCTGGGGAGCTGTTTTTT. Residues: CASGPPGQGRPGELFF.

The CDR3 spells CASKLDAGSNYGYTF. The CDR3 nucleotides are TGTGCCAGTAAACTTGACGCGGGTAGTAACTATGGCTACACCTTC. This chain uses TRBV27 with TRBJ1-2; D remains ambiguous. CDR1 MNHEY and CDR2 SMNVEV come from the germline V gene (reference sequence). The CDR3 has 15 amino acids. V lost 9 bases, J lost 1 base, and 18 bases lay in between.

The chain couples TRBV19 to TRBJ1-2, with 7 bases aligning to TRBD1. CDR1 LNHDA and CDR2 SQIVND come from the germline V gene (reference sequence). The CDR3 has 12 residues. J was trimmed by 3 bases and V by 5 bases; bases with no gene match: 0. This CDR3 reads CASSDRDYGYTF. The CDR3 bases are TGTGCCAGTAGTGACAGGGACTATGGCTACACCTTC.

The rearrangement links TRBV4-3 to TRBJ1-2; no clear D. The V and J ends lost 5 bases and 3 bases respectively, with 25 bases between them. The CDR3 is made up of 18 amino acids. Per germline, CDR1 LGHNA and CDR2 YSLEER. The chain's CDR3 is CASSRTLTEPSLDYGYTF. The CDR3 nucleotides read TGCGCCAGCAGCAGAACCCTGACGGAGCCCAGTTTAGACTATGGCTACACCTTC.

This clone has a single count. The gene calls are TRBV6-5 and TRBJ1-1; D remains unclear. Germline V gene lookup returns CDR1 MNHEY and CDR2 SVGAGI. V was pared by 6 bases and J by 5 bases, with 13 bases between. The CDR3 extends over 13 amino acids. The CDR3 is CASSRNRGTEAFF. CDR3 in DNA: TGTGCCAGCAGCCGTAACAGAGGGACTGAAGCTTTCTTT.

The table lists this clone with a few counts. This chain uses TRBV6-6 with TRBJ1-1, with D perhaps matching TRBD1 (5 bases). CDR1 MNHNY and CDR2 SVGAGI come from the germline V gene (reference sequence). The CDR3 covers 14 residues. The V gene lost 6 bases and the J gene lost 5 bases, with 16 bases spanning the gap. The CDR3 sequence is CASRGSGLGTEAFF. For the CDR3, the DNA is TGTGCCAGCAGAGGGTCAGGGCTGGGGACTGAAGCTTTCTTT.

This clone showed up just once. The chain joins TRBV10-3 to TRBJ2-7; 9 bases are shared with TRBD1. The CDR3 has 14 amino acids. V shed 5 bases, J shed 2 bases, and the junction held 4 bases outside the gene matches. Germline lookup yields CDR1 ENHRY and CDR2 SYGVKD. In DNA, the CDR3 is TGTGCCATCAGTTCCGGGACAGGGCCCTACGAGCAGTACTTC. It codes for CAISSGTGPYEQYF.

J is TRBJ2-3 and V is TRBV5-5, with a weak D call TRBD1 (5 bases). Germline CDR1 is SGHKS and CDR2 is YYEKEE (reference sequence). This CDR3 region has 14 residues. The V and J ends lost 5 bases and 6 bases respectively, with 16 bases between them. CDR3 loop: CASSFLQAPDTQYF. The DNA for the CDR3 is TGTGCCAGCAGTTTTTTACAGGCCCCGGATACGCAGTATTTT.

V gene TRBV4-1 combines with J gene TRBJ2-7; maybe TRBD2 (6 bases). This CDR3 has 15 amino acids. Germline CDR1 and CDR2: MGHRA and YSYEKL. Trimming shortened V by 2 bases and J by 0 bases, and 11 bases separated the two germline ends. CDR3 DNA sequence: TGCGCCAGCAGCCAAACCCGGGGGAGCTCCTACGAGCAGTACTTC. Its protein product is CASSQTRGSSYEQYF.

V and J are TRBV27 and TRBJ2-3, with a weak D call TRBD1 (6 bases). V lost 7 bases and J 2 bases, leaving 16 bases between the germline ends. Per germline, CDR1 MNHEY and CDR2 SMNVEV (reference sequence). The CDR3 has 15 amino acids. The CDR3 DNA is TGTGCCAGCACCTCCGGATGGGGGCACACAGATACGCAGTATTTT. Its translation: CASTSGWGHTDTQYF.

The chain has TRBV5-6 and TRBJ2-1; D remains unclear. The V and J ends lost 1 base and 0 bases respectively, with 11 bases between them. Germline lookup yields CDR1 SGHDT and CDR2 YYEEEE. This CDR3 has 16 residues. CDR3 sequence (DNA): TGTGCCAGCAGCTTGAATTCGGCAGGCTCCTACAATGAGCAGTTCTTC. Amino acid sequence: CASSLNSAGSYNEQFF.

The chain is built from TRBV11-1 and TRBJ2-1; 14 bases align to TRBD2. Germline trimming cut 4 bases from V and 7 bases from J; bases unmatched to any gene: 6. CDR1 and CDR2 (germline): SGHAT, FQDESV (reference sequence). CDR3 length equals 16 residues. CDR3 protein: CASSSRLAGGHNEQFF. The CDR3 nucleotides are TGTGCCAGCAGCTCTAGACTAGCGGGGGGGCATAATGAGCAGTTCTTC.

The chain combines TRBV7-8 with TRBJ1-1; no reliable D call. In germline, CDR1 is SGHVS, CDR2 FQNEAQ. The CDR3 is 14 amino acids. Trimming shortened V by 5 bases and J by 5 bases, and 15 bases separated the two germline ends. CDR3: CASSPHGEGTEAFF. CDR3 coding DNA: TGTGCCAGCAGCCCCCACGGGGAAGGGACTGAAGCTTTCTTT.

The chain uses TRBV7-2 and TRBJ2-1; 11 bases map to TRBD2. CDR1 and CDR2 (germline): SGHTA, FQGNSA. J lost 5 bases, V lost 0 bases, and 6 bases had no gene match. This CDR3 is built from 17 residues. CDR3 in amino acids: CASSLARTSGLNNEQFF. DNA for the CDR3: TGTGCCAGCAGCTTAGCCCGGACTAGCGGGCTAAACAATGAGCAGTTCTTC.

The J gene is TRBJ1-6, the V gene TRBV2, with D possibly being TRBD1 (5 bases). Germline lookup yields CDR1 SNHLY and CDR2 FYNNEI. Trimming pared 6 bases from V and 10 bases from J, leaving 19 bases between. CDR3 length: 15 amino acids. The CDR3 nucleotides read TGTGCCAGCAGGGAACTCGATACAGGAGGGTCACCCCTCCACTTT. This sequence encodes CASRELDTGGSPLHF.

The gene calls are TRBV10-2 and TRBJ2-2; 8 positions agree with TRBD2. The CDR3 spans 14 residues. The V and J ends lost 8 bases and 6 bases, in that order; junction bases with no gene match: 8. CDR1 WSHSY and CDR2 SAAADI come from the germline V gene. The CDR3 sequence is CASFGGAFPGELFF. The DNA of the CDR3 is TGCGCCAGCTTCGGGGGGGCGTTCCCCGGGGAGCTGTTTTTT.

The chain is built from TRBV27 and TRBJ1-5; tentative D call: TRBD1 (5 bases). The CDR3 consists of 14 residues. Per germline, CDR1 MNHEY and CDR2 SMNVEV (reference sequence). V was clipped by 2 bases and J by 4 bases, with 9 bases between them. As DNA, the CDR3 is TGTGCCAGCAGTTTAATTGGGGGGAATCAGCCCCAGCATTTT. Its translation: CASSLIGGNQPQHF.

This rearrangement joins TRBV10-3 to TRBJ1-3, with TRBD1 identical over 11 bases. The V gene end was trimmed by 3 bases and the J gene end by 0 bases; junction bases not matched to a gene: 1. Germline CDR1 and CDR2: ENHRY and SYGVKD. This CDR3 has 16 residues. CDR3 coding DNA: TGTGCCATCAGTGAAGGGACAGGGGGCTCTGGAAACACCATATATTTT. It yields the protein CAISEGTGGSGNTIYF.

The chain employs TRBV5-1 and TRBJ1-4, with a weak D call TRBD1 (6 bases). Looked up from germline, CDR1 is SGHRS and CDR2 is YFSETQ. Trimming removed 0 bases from V and 2 bases from J, with 11 bases in between. This CDR3 is built from 16 residues. CDR3 region: CASSLVLRGTNEKLFF. The CDR3 DNA is TGCGCCAGCAGCTTGGTACTAAGGGGGACTAATGAAAAACTGTTTTTT.